This T cell receptor (beta chain) was profiled in a study of cytomegalovirus exposure and HLA in healthy donors. Amplification used 60 Vbeta primers and 13 Jbeta primers. Only in-frame clones appear in the TCRdb table, and some are missing; sequencing was by immunoSEQ multiplex PCR. The profile shows approximately 210,000 clones, about four fifths of them singletons. CDR3 length: 12 residues. The V gene lost 2 bases and the J gene lost 4 bases, with 5 bases spanning the gap. Germline lookup yields CDR1 SGHNT and CDR2 YYREEE (reference sequence). The TCR originated in a girl aged 5-17 years in good health and CMV-seropositive. Sequenced material: PBMCs. J is TRBJ2-3 and V is TRBV5-4; no firm D call. CDR3 region: CASSFSSDTQYF. The CDR3 nucleotides read TGTGCCAGCAGCTTCTCCTCAGATACGCAGTATTTT.